This TCR beta chain was captured in a study of T cells in Graves' hyperthyroidism and ophthalmopathy. Used for diagnoses were clinical symptoms, serum thyroxine and TRAb, thyroid ultrasound and orbital computed tomography. From RNA transcripts, TCR beta CDR3 regions were amplified. In the first-round RT-PCR of the TCR CDR3, the HTBI primer set was used. TCRdb analysed the multiplex PCR reads with MiXCR anew, one entry per CDR3 protein. Altogether 75,000 to 100,000 distinct CDR3 sequences are present, over 50% being singletons, with the ten largest covering 27%. This clonotype was recorded at least ten times. What it binds is unknown. Study-wide points: Blood also showed most of the thyroid clonotypes that were expanded above 0.001.

The receptor was isolated from a woman aged 40 to 50 with Graves' hyperthyroidism. What was sequenced was blood.

CDR3 coding DNA: TGTGCCAGCAGTTCCGGGGGAGAATCACCCCTCCACTTT. It encodes CASSSGGESPLHF. The chain has TRBV12-3 or TRBV12-4 and TRBJ1-6; a possible D gene is TRBD1 (5 bases). Deletions cut 4 bases from V and 10 bases from J, with 11 bases between. This CDR3 is 13 amino acids long.